This entry lists 26 T cell receptor beta chains sequenced from one sample in a study of blood T cell repertoires in COVID-19. Profiled with immunoSEQ multiplex PCR; TCRdb holds only in-frame clones, not every one. The table includes under 300,000 clones, roughly four fifths detected once. Material for sequencing was PBMCs or T cells enriched from blood (not recorded which). The source is a man aged 40-50 years who had recovered from COVID-19.

The V gene is TRBV3-1 (or the pseudogene TRBV3-2), the J gene TRBJ2-3; 13 bases match TRBD2. Trimming removed 4 bases from V and 8 bases from J; junction bases left unmatched: 3. Per the germline V gene, CDR1 is LGHDT and CDR2 is YNNKEL (reference sequence). The CDR3 sequence is 14 residues long. In DNA form, the CDR3 reads TGTGCCAGCAGCCCGGGACTAGCGGGGCTTACGCAGTATTTT. Translated: CASSPGLAGLTQYF.

This clone was seen repeatedly, ten times or more. J is TRBJ1-5 and V is TRBV6-5; D perhaps matches TRBD1 (6 bases). Looked up from germline, CDR1 is MNHEY and CDR2 is SVGAGI. The CDR3 is 14 residues long. Between the trimmed V and J ends, which lost 7 bases and 1 base, there was a span of 11 bases. The CDR3 here is CASMVGASNQPQHF. As DNA, the CDR3 is TGTGCCAGCATGGTGGGGGCCAGCAATCAGCCCCAGCATTTT.

J is TRBJ1-5 and V is TRBV3-1 (or the pseudogene TRBV3-2); D ambiguous. There are 13 residues in the CDR3. CDR1 is LGHDT and CDR2 is YNNKEL in the germline V gene (reference sequence). Trimming pared 4 bases from V and 2 bases from J, leaving 6 bases between. The CDR3 DNA reads TGTGCCAGCAGCCCTTTAGGCAATCAGCCCCAGCATTTT. It specifies CASSPLGNQPQHF.

The rearrangement links TRBV24-1 to TRBJ2-2, with D perhaps TRBD1 (5 bases). V gave up 7 bases and J gave up 6 bases, with 14 bases separating them. CDR3 size: 14 residues. Germline V lookup: CDR1 KGHDR, CDR2 SFDVKD. DNA for the CDR3: TGTGCCACCAGAGCAGACAGTGCCCCCGGGGAGCTGTTTTTT. Its translation: CATRADSAPGELFF.

The J gene is TRBJ2-3, the V gene TRBV11-2; TRBD2 matches 8 bases. CDR1 and CDR2 (germline): SGHAT, FQNNGV. There are 12 residues in the CDR3. Germline trimming cut 5 bases from V and 5 bases from J; bases unmatched to any gene: 0. The CDR3 DNA is TGTGCCAGCAGCGCGGGGGGAGATACGCAGTATTTT. The encoded protein is CASSAGGDTQYF.

The J gene is TRBJ2-1, the V gene TRBV6-2 or TRBV6-3; D is perhaps TRBD1 (5 bases). Trimming left V 5 bases short and J 0 bases short, with 11 bases between. CDR3 length: 15 amino acids. Germline V gene lookup returns CDR1 MNHEY and CDR2 SVGEGT. In DNA form, the CDR3 reads TGTGCCAGCAGTGCAGGGTTTAGCTCCTACAATGAGCAGTTCTTC. This sequence encodes CASSAGFSSYNEQFF.

There are a few counts of this clone. The gene calls are TRBV7-8 and TRBJ1-6, with unresolved D. Looked up from germline, CDR1 is SGHVS and CDR2 is FQNEAQ. V was clipped by 5 bases and J by 5 bases, with 4 bases between them. There are 12 residues in the CDR3. CDR3 nucleotide sequence: TGTGCCAGCAGCCAGCATAATTCACCCCTCCACTTT. As protein: CASSQHNSPLHF.

The chain combines TRBV7-2 with TRBJ2-5; 7 bases line up with TRBD2. Germline loops: CDR1 SGHTA, CDR2 FQGNSA. The CDR3 runs to 16 residues. The V gene end was trimmed by 0 bases and the J gene end by 0 bases; junction bases not matched to a gene: 4. Here the CDR3 DNA reads TGTGCCAGCAGCTTAGCCCCTAGCGGTTACCAAGAGACCCAGTACTTC. Its translation is CASSLAPSGYQETQYF. Drawing the rest from reference TRBV7-2 and TRBJ2-5, the complete variable domain is GAGVSQSPSNKVTEKGKDVELRCDPISGHTALYWYRQSLGQGLEFLIYFQGNSAPDKSGLPSDRFSAERTGGSVSTLTIQRTQQEDSAVYLCASSLAPSGYQETQYFGPGTRLLVL.

The rearrangement links TRBV4-2 to TRBJ1-6, with TRBD1 as a possible D gene (6 bases). Between the trimmed V and J ends, which lost 1 base and 7 bases, there was a span of 11 bases. This CDR3 comprises 15 residues. Germline lookup yields CDR1 LGHNA and CDR2 YNFKEQ. The CDR3 DNA reads TGTGCCAGCAGCCAAGTAGGACAGCGAAATTCACCCCTCCACTTT. This codes for CASSQVGQRNSPLHF.

The CDR3 reads CASILSRGGYGYTF. The CDR3 DNA follows: TGTGCCAGCATCCTATCCAGGGGCGGATATGGCTACACCTTC. The J gene is TRBJ1-2, the V gene TRBV6-6; a possible D gene is TRBD1 (6 bases). CDR3 length equals 14 residues. Germline loops: CDR1 MNHNY, CDR2 SVGAGI (reference sequence). V was cut by 7 bases and J by 5 bases, with 17 bases left in between.

This chain uses TRBV4-2 with TRBJ2-7; 8 nucleotides match TRBD2. V lost 4 bases and J lost 6; bases outside the gene matches: 11. The CDR3 sequence is 15 residues long. CDR1 is LGHNA, CDR2 YNFKEQ, per germline. The DNA of the CDR3 is TGTGCCAGCAGCCTCGGGGGGGCAATCGAAAGCGAGCAGTACTTC. Amino acid sequence: CASSLGGAIESEQYF.

The chain uses TRBV7-3 and TRBJ2-2; D call uncertain. The CDR3 is 14 residues long. CDR1 is SGHTA and CDR2 is FQGTGA in the germline V gene. Trimming pared 2 bases from V and 1 base from J, leaving 5 bases between. The CDR3 sequence is CASSLSRNTGELFF. CDR3 DNA sequence: TGTGCCAGCAGCTTATCCAGGAACACCGGGGAGCTGTTTTTT.

The genes are TRBV7-2 and TRBJ2-1; TRBD1 aligns across 9 bases. Germline CDR1 is SGHTA and CDR2 is FQGNSA. This CDR3 has 17 residues. Trimming removed 10 bases from V and 4 bases from J; junction bases left unmatched: 17. CDR3 in amino acids: CATEGTGTRGRYNEQFF. The CDR3 nucleotides are TGTGCCACCGAGGGGACAGGGACCCGTGGGAGATACAATGAGCAGTTCTTC.

The chain couples TRBV7-9 to TRBJ1-1; D not resolved. The CDR3 is 14 amino acids. From germline, CDR1 is SEHNR and CDR2 FQNEAQ (reference sequence). Trimming pared 1 base from V and 0 bases from J, leaving 6 bases between. This CDR3 is CASSLELVNTEAFF. The CDR3 bases are TGTGCCAGCAGCTTAGAGCTAGTGAACACTGAAGCTTTCTTT.

The V call is TRBV6-2 or TRBV6-3, the J call TRBJ2-2; D is unclear. The CDR3 sequence is 16 residues long. Germline-derived CDR1 and CDR2 are MNHEY and SVGEGT. The V and J ends lost 2 bases and 6 bases respectively, with 16 bases between them. For the CDR3, the DNA is TGTGCCAGCAGTTACGATAGAGACTTATACTCCGGGGAGCTGTTTTTT. It is translated as CASSYDRDLYSGELFF.

The chain is built from TRBV20-1 and TRBJ1-1, with D perhaps matching TRBD1 (6 bases). V was cut by 3 bases and J by 4 bases, with 15 bases left in between. Germline loops: CDR1 DFQATT, CDR2 SNEGSKA (reference sequence). This CDR3 contains 14 residues. CDR3 sequence: CSASTGQVVTEAFF. In nucleotides, the CDR3 is TGCAGTGCTAGTACAGGGCAGGTGGTCACTGAAGCTTTCTTT.

This clone was recorded a few times. The chain uses TRBV9 and TRBJ1-2; D is unclear. The ends were cut back, 4 bases at V and 8 bases at J, with 15 bases in the middle. Germline loops: CDR1 SGDLS, CDR2 YYNGEE. This CDR3 has 13 amino acids. CDR3 in amino acids: CASSLGSNRGYTF. DNA for the CDR3: TGTGCCAGCAGCTTAGGAAGCAATCGGGGCTACACCTTC.

This chain joins TRBV15 and TRBJ1-1; TRBD1 agrees at 9 bases. There are 14 residues in the CDR3. V shed 1 base and J 6 bases; nucleotides not matched to a gene: 3. CDR1 and CDR2 from the germline V gene are LNHNV and YYDKDF (reference sequence). In DNA, the CDR3 is TGTGCCACCAGCAGAGGGGACAGGGCCTCTGAAGCTTTCTTT. It is translated as CATSRGDRASEAFF.

This clone has just one count. This chain uses TRBV6-5 with TRBJ2-1, with D hard to call. The CDR3 covers 13 residues. Trimming left V 6 bases short and J 2 bases short, with 8 bases between. The V gene's germline CDR1 is MNHEY and CDR2 SVGAGI. CDR3 protein: CASRLDTYNEQFF. As DNA, the CDR3 is TGTGCCAGCAGGCTCGACACCTACAATGAGCAGTTCTTC.

This clone was counted a few times. This sequence joins TRBV29-1 and TRBJ1-1; D might be TRBD1 (6 bases). The V and J ends lost 7 bases and 3 bases respectively, with 15 bases between them. CDR3 length: 13 residues. Germline values: CDR1 SQVTM, CDR2 ANQGSEA. The CDR3 DNA reads as TGCAGCGGCTTAAGGGGGGGCTACACTGAAGCTTTCTTT. This translates into CSGLRGGYTEAFF.

As for this clone: The sample contains more than one DNA sequence encoding this CDR3. The CDR3 DNA follows: TGTGCCAGTAGTATTACGGGAGCGGGCTCCTACGAGCAGTACTTC. This sequence encodes CASSITGAGSYEQYF. The rearrangement links TRBV19 to TRBJ2-7, with D perhaps TRBD2 (6 bases). CDR3 length: 15 residues. The germline V gene encodes CDR1 LNHDA and CDR2 SQIVND (reference sequence). Trimming pared 3 bases from V and 0 bases from J, leaving 12 bases between.

The chain couples TRBV28 to TRBJ1-2; D possibly corresponds to TRBD1 (6 bases). Germline loops: CDR1 MDHEN, CDR2 SYDVKM. V was trimmed by 6 bases and J by 4 bases, leaving 12 bases between them. The CDR3 is 13 amino acids. The CDR3 loop is CASSSTGSYGYTF. The CDR3 nucleotides read TGTGCCAGCAGCTCCACAGGGAGCTATGGCTACACCTTC.

The chain employs TRBV7-9 and TRBJ1-2; TRBD1 aligns across 7 bases. The CDR3 runs to 15 residues. J was trimmed by 0 bases and V by 5 bases; bases with no gene match: 6. The germline gives CDR1 SEHNR, CDR2 FQNEAQ (reference sequence). The CDR3 here is CASSPWTGTNYGYTF. Written as DNA, the CDR3 is TGTGCCAGCAGCCCCTGGACAGGTACTAACTATGGCTACACCTTC.

The rearrangement joins TRBV12-3 or TRBV12-4 to TRBJ2-3; no clear D gene. The germline V and J ends were trimmed by 8 bases and 4 bases, with 10 bases remaining between them. The CDR3 is made up of 12 amino acids. This CDR3 reads CASRHLADTQYF. Here the CDR3 DNA reads TGTGCCAGCCGACACCTGGCAGATACGCAGTATTTT.

The chain recombines TRBV7-2 with TRBJ1-1, with 9 bases identical to TRBD1. Losses at the gene ends were 6 bases for V and 6 bases for J; bases not matched to a gene: 14. Germline loops: CDR1 SGHTA, CDR2 FQGNSA. CDR3 size: 16 residues. The CDR3 loop reads CASSQGGTGFRSEAFF. CDR3 nucleotides: TGTGCCAGCAGTCAGGGCGGGACAGGGTTTAGGTCTGAAGCTTTCTTT.

The chain employs TRBV3-1 (or the pseudogene TRBV3-2) and TRBJ2-3, with D perhaps TRBD2 (5 bases). The ends were cut back, 1 base at V and 4 bases at J, with 12 bases in the middle. This CDR3 comprises 15 residues. The V gene's germline CDR1 is LGHDT and CDR2 YNNKEL (reference sequence). The CDR3 spells CASSQAGMAADTQYF. CDR3 DNA: TGTGCCAGCAGCCAAGCGGGGATGGCGGCAGATACGCAGTATTTT.